Following are 19 T cell receptor beta chains from one sample sequenced in a study of cytomegalovirus exposure and HLA in healthy donors. Sequencing used immunoSEQ multiplex PCR; TCRdb keeps in-frame clones, though not all of them. The table records under 200,000 clones, around 88% of them present only once. Sequencing used PBMCs. Source of these receptors: a woman aged 18-29 years in good health and CMV-seronegative.

V usage is TRBV6-5 and J usage is TRBJ2-5; 8 positions match TRBD1. This CDR3 spans 13 amino acids. The V and J ends lost 7 bases and 5 bases, in that order; junction bases with no gene match: 6. In germline, CDR1 is MNHEY, CDR2 SVGAGI. As DNA, the CDR3 is TGTGCCAGCACCCGGACAGGGATTGAGACCCAGTACTTC. Encoded protein: CASTRTGIETQYF.

The chain uses TRBV28 and TRBJ2-6; 7 bases match TRBD1. The V segment lost 4 bases and the J segment 0 bases; nucleotides outside the gene matches: 3. The CDR3 is 16 amino acids. Germline CDR1 is MDHEN and CDR2 is SYDVKM. CDR3 sequence: CASSYDRASGANVLTF. DNA for the CDR3: TGTGCCAGCAGTTATGACAGGGCCTCTGGGGCCAACGTCCTGACTTTC.

The V call is TRBV5-1, the J call TRBJ2-7, with 11 bases fitting TRBD2. Germline CDR1 and CDR2: SGHRS and YFSETQ. V was pared by 4 bases and J by 2 bases, with 5 bases of the junction left unmatched. The CDR3 spans 15 residues. CDR3 nucleotides: TGCGCCAGCAGCGCCGTTAGCGGGGGGGCCTACGAGCAGTACTTC. Its protein is CASSAVSGGAYEQYF.

The chain links TRBV15 to TRBJ1-3, with D hard to call. The V and J ends lost 0 bases and 4 bases respectively, with 10 bases between them. This CDR3 contains 15 residues. The germline CDR1 and CDR2 sequences are LNHNV and YYDKDF (reference sequence). CDR3 region: CATSREPTGGNTIYF. Written as DNA, the CDR3 is TGTGCCACCAGCAGAGAGCCCACGGGGGGAAACACCATATATTTT. The whole variable domain, filled in from reference TRBV15 and TRBJ1-3, reads DAMVIQNPRYQVTQFGKPVTLSCSQTLNHNVMYWYQQKSSQAPKLLFHYYDKDFNNEADTPDNFQSRRPNTSFCFLDIRSPGLGDTAMYLCATSREPTGGNTIYFGEGSWLTVV.

The chain joins TRBV6-1 to TRBJ2-7, with 8 bases lining up with TRBD2. Unmatched junction bases numbered 12, after V lost 3 bases and J lost 5 bases. Germline V CDR1 and CDR2: MNHNS, SASEGT. This CDR3 comprises 16 residues. The CDR3 nucleotides are TGTGCCAGCAGTGAGTTTCGAGAGCGGGAGTATAACGAGCAGTACTTC. Its protein product is CASSEFREREYNEQYF.

This chain connects TRBV30 to TRBJ2-5, with 10 bases fitting TRBD2. The junction had 3 bases not matched to a gene; V was cut back by 2 bases and J by 6 bases. This CDR3 is 13 amino acids long. Looked up from germline, CDR1 is GTSNPN and CDR2 is SVGIG (reference sequence). CDR3 amino acids: CAWSSGGAKTQYF. The CDR3, as DNA: TGTGCCTGGAGTAGCGGGGGGGCAAAGACCCAGTACTTC.

In nucleotides, the CDR3 is TGTGCCAGCAGCGTAGTGGACGGGAGGTGGGGCACAGATACGCAGTATTTT. This codes for CASSVVDGRWGTDTQYF. The V gene is TRBV9, the J gene TRBJ2-3; 7 nucleotides align to TRBD2. The CDR3 runs to 17 residues. The germline V gene encodes CDR1 SGDLS and CDR2 YYNGEE. V lost 0 bases to trimming and J lost 1 base; unmatched junction nucleotides: 8.

Comment on this clone: This sample also contains other DNA sequences that code for the same CDR3. The gene calls are TRBV9 and TRBJ2-7; the D gene is possibly TRBD2 (5 bases). Trimming shortened V by 3 bases and J by 3 bases, and 10 bases separated the two germline ends. The CDR3 runs 13 residues. In germline, CDR1 is SGDLS, CDR2 YYNGEE. The CDR3 region is CASSAWGDYEQYF. The CDR3 DNA is TGTGCCAGCAGCGCTTGGGGAGACTACGAGCAGTACTTC.

The chain is built from TRBV18 and TRBJ2-7; D is possibly TRBD2 (6 bases). This CDR3 has 16 residues. Between the trimmed V and J ends, which lost 3 bases and 0 bases, there was a span of 15 bases. Per the germline V gene, CDR1 is KGHSH and CDR2 is LQKENI. CDR3 sequence: CASSPPRGGSSYEQYF. The DNA of the CDR3 is TGTGCCAGCTCACCTCCGCGGGGTGGCAGCTCCTACGAGCAGTACTTC.

In this sample, this clone turned up once. This chain joins TRBV5-1 and TRBJ2-1; 10 nucleotides match TRBD2. This CDR3 comprises 17 residues. The germline gives CDR1 SGHRS, CDR2 YFSETQ. The ends lost 0 bases at V and 3 bases at J; junction bases unmatched: 6. CDR3 coding DNA: TGCGCCAGCAGCTTGGAACTAGCGGGGTATGACTACAATGAGCAGTTCTTC. It codes for CASSLELAGYDYNEQFF.

V is TRBV7-9 and J is TRBJ2-3; TRBD1 matches 8 bases. Per the germline V gene, CDR1 is SEHNR and CDR2 is FQNEAQ (reference sequence). The length of the CDR3 is 12 residues. The V gene end was trimmed by 5 bases and the J gene end by 5 bases; junction bases not matched to a gene: 0. The CDR3 DNA follows: TGTGCCAGCAGCGGGACAGGAGATACGCAGTATTTT. Protein sequence: CASSGTGDTQYF.

The V call is TRBV2, the J call TRBJ2-2; no definite D call. CDR1 is SNHLY, CDR2 FYNNEI, per germline. V was shortened by 4 bases and J by 1 base, with 7 bases between the two germline ends. The CDR3 is 14 residues long. CDR3 sequence: CASSALRNTGELFF. The CDR3 DNA reads TGTGCCAGCAGTGCCCTGAGGAACACCGGGGAGCTGTTTTTT.

This clone was observed a few times. V gene TRBV7-3 combines with J gene TRBJ2-1; D is possibly TRBD2 (6 bases). This CDR3 comprises 15 residues. Germline CDR1 and CDR2: SGHTA and FQGTGA. Trimming removed 4 bases from V and 8 bases from J, with 18 bases in between. This chain's CDR3 is CASSSTPAPGDEQFF. In DNA, the CDR3 is TGTGCCAGCAGCTCTACCCCGGCCCCGGGGGATGAGCAGTTCTTC.

The chain has TRBV19 and TRBJ2-3, with 12 bases aligning to TRBD2. The CDR3 consists of 20 residues. Germline values: CDR1 LNHDA, CDR2 SQIVND (reference sequence). Trimming took 8 bases from V and 4 from J; bases not matched to a gene: 22. CDR3 sequence: CASGPLASGRGSIWADTQYF. CDR3 DNA: TGTGCCAGTGGGCCTCTTGCTAGCGGGAGGGGAAGCATTTGGGCAGATACGCAGTATTTT.

The CDR3 DNA sequence: TGTGCCAGCAGCCGGAGACAGACAATGAACACTGAAGCTTTCTTT. Its protein is CASSRRQTMNTEAFF. J is TRBJ1-1 and V is TRBV27; D is possibly TRBD1 (5 bases). The CDR3 has 15 residues. Per germline, CDR1 MNHEY and CDR2 SMNVEV (reference sequence). The V and J ends lost 6 bases and 0 bases respectively, with 14 bases between them.

V usage is TRBV2 and J usage is TRBJ2-3, with D perhaps TRBD2 (5 bases). Germline V CDR1 and CDR2: SNHLY, FYNNEI. Trimming pared 11 bases from V and 6 bases from J, leaving 12 bases between. The CDR3 has 11 residues. CDR3 sequence (DNA): TGTGCCGGATCCCAGCGGGATACGCAGTATTTT. Protein: CAGSQRDTQYF.

CDR3 sequence reads: CATSRDAGQGAANYGYTF. Written as DNA, the CDR3 is TGTGCCACCAGCAGAGATGCCGGACAGGGGGCGGCTAACTATGGCTACACCTTC. V is TRBV15 and J is TRBJ1-2, with 11 bases identical to TRBD1. CDR1 and CDR2 (germline): LNHNV, YYDKDF (reference sequence). The J segment lost 0 bases and the V segment lost 0 bases, leaving 6 bases of the junction unmatched. The CDR3 is 18 residues long.

The chain joins TRBV7-8 to TRBJ2-2; D gene uncertain. This CDR3 region has 14 residues. The V gene lost 1 base and the J gene lost 4 bases, with 7 bases spanning the gap. Germline V gives CDR1 SGHVS, CDR2 FQNEAQ. In DNA form, the CDR3 reads TGTGCCAGCAGCTTAGGCCGGGTCACCGGGGAGCTGTTTTTT. Translated, it gives CASSLGRVTGELFF.

V and J are TRBV5-1 and TRBJ2-2; 8 positions agree with TRBD1. V shed 4 bases, J shed 6 bases, and the junction held 8 bases outside the gene matches. Per germline, CDR1 SGHRS and CDR2 YFSETQ. This CDR3 has 15 residues. The CDR3 DNA is TGCGCCAGCAGCCCGACAGGGGATATTCCCGGGGAGCTGTTTTTT. Protein: CASSPTGDIPGELFF.